This T cell receptor (beta chain) was sequenced during a study of CD8+CD57+ T cells in acquired aplastic anemia. Overall study: The mean DNA yield obtained from sorted CD4+ and CD8+ cells came to around 3 ug. The study, taken as a whole, reports: Patients showed no significant difference from controls in CD8+ Simpson's diversity. A set of more than 25 CD8+ CDR3 sequences was shared between patients and controls, and these sequences appeared highly expressed in patients.

Before being chosen for sequencing, patients had shown CD8+CD57+ cell expansion by flow cytometry. Each patient gave a blood sample that was collected before any therapy had been received. The table lists this clonotype with many counts. What it recognizes is unknown. The CDR3 consists of 16 residues. The germline gives CDR1 KGHDR, CDR2 SFDVKD. V trimming: 3 bases; J trimming: 4 bases; junction bases outside the gene matches: 5. TCR beta VDJ and CDR3 were profiled, and genomic DNA was the template. MiXCR was run by TCRdb on the reads, yielding one entry per CDR3 protein. The sample yields some 170,000 distinct CDR3 sequences, roughly 63% seen once.

The chain employs TRBV24-1 and TRBJ2-5; 12 nucleotides agree with TRBD1. The receptor comes from a human donor with aplastic anemia. Sequenced sample: sorted CD4+, CD8+, or CD8+CD57+ T cells (not recorded which) from PBMCs. In DNA form, the CDR3 reads TGTGCCACCAGTGATAGGGACAGGGGGCGGGTAGAGACCCAGTACTTC. Translation: CATSDRDRGRVETQYF.